This TCR beta chain was captured by sequencing in a study of cytomegalovirus exposure and HLA in healthy donors. Overall study findings and caveats: A later analysis linked a missense variant in DCLRE1C to the trimming of TCR beta V and J genes.

The germline CDR1 and CDR2 sequences are SGHAT and FQNNGV. Trimming stripped 4 bases from V and 11 bases from J, with 20 bases between. The CDR3 is 14 amino acids. Both 60 Vbeta primers and 13 Jbeta primers went into the PCR. Clones were read by immunoSEQ multiplex PCR, and TCRdb kept only the in-frame ones, dropping some. Among about 130,000 clones listed, around two thirds were seen once. Remarks on this clone: The antigen remains undetermined.

Input material: PBMCs. The chain uses TRBV11-2 and TRBJ1-1; D possibly corresponds to TRBD1 (6 bases). The source is a woman in her thirties or forties in good health and CMV-seronegative. CDR3 in amino acids: CASSSYDYTGFAFF. In DNA, the CDR3 is TGTGCCAGCAGCTCATATGATTATACAGGGTTTGCTTTCTTT. Full variable domain (remainder filled in from reference TRBV11-2 and TRBJ1-1): EAGVAQSPRYKIIEKRQSVAFWCNPISGHATLYWYQQILGQGPKLLIQFQNNGVVDDSQLPKDRFSAERLKGVDSTLKIQPAKLEDSAVYLCASSSYDYTGFAFFGQGTRLTVV.